Here is one T cell receptor (beta chain) with its context. Its specificity is unknown. The CDR3 loop spans 13 amino acids. CDR1 and CDR2 (germline): LGHNT, FRNRAP. V shed 7 bases and J 4 bases; nucleotides not matched to a gene: 5. RNA transcripts were the source from which TCR beta CDR3 regions were amplified. Following a first-round RT-PCR that used HTBI primers, a second-round multiplex PCR was carried out. TCRdb passed the multiplex PCR reads through MiXCR, listing each CDR3 protein once. Found here are almost 750,000 distinct CDR3 sequences, 40% of them singletons; the top ten hold 44%. Under 3 months in duration, the ophthalmopathy in affected donors had moderate-to-severe activity, CAS ≥3 and NOSPECS ≥4. Clinicians made diagnoses from clinical symptoms, serum thyroxine, TRAb, thyroid ultrasound and orbital computed tomography. This entry comes from a study of Graves' ophthalmopathy and Graves' hyperthyroidism.

General observations from the study: Most expanded clonotypes from thyroid (those above 0.001 frequency) were also found in blood.

This clonotype was sampled from an adult man with Graves' ophthalmopathy. Sequencing input: peripheral blood. V and J are TRBV12-5 and TRBJ2-5, with 8 bases identical to TRBD1. CDR3 sequence: CASAGGAGETQYF. The CDR3 DNA is TGTGCTAGTGCAGGGGGCGCCGGAGAGACCCAGTACTTC.